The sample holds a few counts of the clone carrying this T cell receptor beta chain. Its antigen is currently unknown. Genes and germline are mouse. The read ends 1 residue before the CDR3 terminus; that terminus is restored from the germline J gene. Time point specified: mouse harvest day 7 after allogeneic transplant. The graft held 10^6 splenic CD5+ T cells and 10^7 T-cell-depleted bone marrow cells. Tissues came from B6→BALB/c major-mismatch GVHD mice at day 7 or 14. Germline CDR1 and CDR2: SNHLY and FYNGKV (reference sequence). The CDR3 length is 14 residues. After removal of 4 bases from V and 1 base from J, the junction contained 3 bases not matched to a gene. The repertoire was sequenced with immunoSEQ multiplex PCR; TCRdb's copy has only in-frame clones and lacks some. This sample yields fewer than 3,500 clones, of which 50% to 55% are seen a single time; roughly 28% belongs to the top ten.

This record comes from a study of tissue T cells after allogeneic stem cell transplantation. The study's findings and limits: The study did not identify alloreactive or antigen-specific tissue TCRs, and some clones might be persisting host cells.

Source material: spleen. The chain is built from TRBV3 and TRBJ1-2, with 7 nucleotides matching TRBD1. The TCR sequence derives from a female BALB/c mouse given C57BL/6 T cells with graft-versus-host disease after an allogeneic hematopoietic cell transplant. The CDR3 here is CASSSRDRNSDYTF. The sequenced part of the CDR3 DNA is TGTGCCAGCAGCTCCCGGGACAGAAACTCCGACTACACC. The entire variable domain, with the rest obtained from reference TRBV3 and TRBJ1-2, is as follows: GPKVLQIPSHQIIDMGQMVTLNCDPVSNHLYFYWYKQILGQQMEFLVNFYNGKVMEKSKLFKDQFSVERPDGSYFTLKIQPTALEDSAVYFCASSSRDRNSDYTFGSGTRLLVI.